One sample yielded the 3 T cell receptor beta chains listed below, sequenced in a study of radiation and T cells in renal cell carcinoma (dated by TCRdb to 2018 to 2021). The sample's time point label is to be understood as: blood 2 weeks post-SBRT. The treatment or condition label here, explained by the study, means: 15 Gy SBRT to primary tumor, nephrectomy 4 weeks later. Library creation used the immunoSEQ multiplex PCR assay. TCRdb took this table from immuneACCESS and kept in-frame rearrangements with V and J called. Such tables lack part of the clones; where checked against another copy, unresolved V genes explain under half of the gap, and the rest is unexplained. Counted in this sample were 100,000 to 150,000 clones; 88% of them appeared once. The ten largest clones take up more than 5% of the sample. Sample: blood, taken from a patient whose treatment included radiotherapy and nephrectomy. The receptor set was obtained from a woman in her 70s with renal cell carcinoma.

V gene TRBV9 combines with J gene TRBJ2-2, with 9 bases matching TRBD1. Germline trimming cut 0 bases from V and 4 bases from J; bases unmatched to any gene: 1. Per the germline V gene, CDR1 is SGDLS and CDR2 is YYNGEE. This CDR3 contains 15 residues. CDR3 sequence: CASSVVTGGTGELFF. Written as DNA, the CDR3 is TGTGCCAGCAGCGTAGTGACAGGGGGCACCGGGGAGCTGTTTTTT.

This chain links TRBV2 with TRBJ2-7, with 8 nucleotides matching TRBD1. The CDR3 sequence is 16 residues long. After removal of 0 bases from V and 4 bases from J, the junction contained 8 bases not matched to a gene. From germline, CDR1 is SNHLY and CDR2 FYNNEI. The CDR3 bases are TGTGCCAGCAGTGAAGCCCGTGGGACAGGATTTTACGAGCAGTACTTC. Protein sequence: CASSEARGTGFYEQYF.

The rearrangement joins TRBV4-1 to TRBJ1-2, with TRBD1 matching 7 bases. CDR3 size: 15 residues. With 0 bases clipped from V and 6 bases from J, the junction kept 7 bases outside the gene matches. Germline CDR1 and CDR2: MGHRA and YSYEKL. The CDR3 DNA is TGCGCCAGCAGCCAAGAAGGTCTGACAGGGAATGGCTACACCTTC. Protein product: CASSQEGLTGNGYTF.